Sequencing of this TCR beta chain was carried out in a study of blood T cell repertoires in COVID-19. At the level of the study: Acute-phase and convalescent COVID-19 samples originated in the United States, Italy and Spain.

Original data processing: Scientists estimated how many nucleated cells there were by amplifying reference gene primers. Profiled with immunoSEQ multiplex PCR; TCRdb holds only in-frame clones, not every one. V and J calls and clone size come straight from that table; D and trimming were deduced from the DNA. This sample has about 250,000 clones, with about nine tenths found just once. The CDR3 sequence is 14 residues long. Trimming left V 0 bases short and J 5 bases short, with 7 bases between. Per germline, CDR1 LGHDT and CDR2 YNNKEL (reference sequence). Sample: peripheral blood. V is TRBV3-1 (or the pseudogene TRBV3-2) and J is TRBJ2-2; D is perhaps TRBD2 (6 bases). The sequence was collected from a woman in her thirties with active or convalescent COVID-19. Here the CDR3 reads CASSQDGGTGELFF. CDR3 bases: TGTGCCAGCAGCCAAGATGGAGGGACCGGGGAGCTGTTTTTT.